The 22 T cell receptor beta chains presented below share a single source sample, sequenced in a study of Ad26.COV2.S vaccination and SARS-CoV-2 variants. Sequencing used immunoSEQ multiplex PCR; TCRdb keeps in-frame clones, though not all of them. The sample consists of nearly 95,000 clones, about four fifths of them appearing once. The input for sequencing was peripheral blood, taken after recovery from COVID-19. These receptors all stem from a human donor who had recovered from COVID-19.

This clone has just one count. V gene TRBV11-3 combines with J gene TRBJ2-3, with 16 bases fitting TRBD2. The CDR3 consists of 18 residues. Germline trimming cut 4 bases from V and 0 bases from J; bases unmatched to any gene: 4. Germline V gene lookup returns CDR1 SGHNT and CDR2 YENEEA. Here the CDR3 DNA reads TGTGCCAGCAGCTCGGGACTAGCGGGAGGGCCTAGCACAGATACGCAGTATTTT. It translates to CASSSGLAGGPSTDTQYF.

This CDR3 reads CASSFAGGVTDTQYF. CDR3 sequence (DNA): TGTGCCAGCAGCTTCGCCGGCGGAGTCACAGATACGCAGTATTTT. The chain is built from TRBV11-2 and TRBJ2-3; no definite D call. This CDR3 is 15 amino acids long. CDR1 is SGHAT, CDR2 FQNNGV, per germline. V lost 3 bases and J lost 2, with 12 bases in between.

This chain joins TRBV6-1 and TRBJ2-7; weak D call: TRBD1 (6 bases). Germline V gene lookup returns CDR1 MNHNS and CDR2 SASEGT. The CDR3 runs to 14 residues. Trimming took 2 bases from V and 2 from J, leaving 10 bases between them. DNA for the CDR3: TGTGCCAGCAGTGAATTCGGGACACCCTACGAGCAGTACTTC. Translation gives CASSEFGTPYEQYF.

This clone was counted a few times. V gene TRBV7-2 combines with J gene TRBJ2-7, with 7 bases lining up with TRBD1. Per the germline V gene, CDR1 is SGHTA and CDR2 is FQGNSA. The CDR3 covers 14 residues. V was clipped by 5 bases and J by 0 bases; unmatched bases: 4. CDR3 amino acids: CASSVTGTSYEQYF. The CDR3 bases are TGTGCCAGCAGCGTGACAGGGACCTCCTACGAGCAGTACTTC.

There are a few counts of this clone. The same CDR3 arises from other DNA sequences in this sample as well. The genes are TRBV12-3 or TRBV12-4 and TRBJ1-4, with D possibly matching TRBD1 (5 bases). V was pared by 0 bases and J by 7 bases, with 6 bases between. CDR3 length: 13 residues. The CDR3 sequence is CASSLAGTEKLFF. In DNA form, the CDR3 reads TGTGCCAGCAGTTTAGCGGGGACTGAAAAACTGTTTTTT.

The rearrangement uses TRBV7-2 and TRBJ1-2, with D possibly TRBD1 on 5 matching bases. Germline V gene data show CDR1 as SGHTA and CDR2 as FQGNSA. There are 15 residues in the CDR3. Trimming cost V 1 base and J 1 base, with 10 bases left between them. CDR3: CASSLEGIGNYGYTF. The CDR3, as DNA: TGTGCCAGCAGCTTAGAGGGGATTGGTAACTATGGCTACACCTTC.

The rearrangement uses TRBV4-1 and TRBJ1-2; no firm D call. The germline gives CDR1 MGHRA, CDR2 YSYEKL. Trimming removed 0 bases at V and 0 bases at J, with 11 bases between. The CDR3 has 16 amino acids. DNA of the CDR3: TGCGCCAGCAGCCAAGATCACACACCAGCTAACTATGGCTACACCTTC. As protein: CASSQDHTPANYGYTF.

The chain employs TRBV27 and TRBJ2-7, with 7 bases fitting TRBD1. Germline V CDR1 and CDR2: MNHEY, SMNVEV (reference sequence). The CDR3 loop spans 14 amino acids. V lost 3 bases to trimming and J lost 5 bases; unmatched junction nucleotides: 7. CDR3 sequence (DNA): TGTGCCAGCAGTTTCAGGGACAGTTCTAACGAGCAGTACTTC. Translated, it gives CASSFRDSSNEQYF.

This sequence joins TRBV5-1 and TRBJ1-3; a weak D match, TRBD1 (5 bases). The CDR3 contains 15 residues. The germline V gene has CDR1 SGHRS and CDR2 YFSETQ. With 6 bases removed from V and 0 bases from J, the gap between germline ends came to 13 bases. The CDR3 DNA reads TGCGCCAGCACCCCGGGGACGAGCTCTGGAAACACCATATATTTT. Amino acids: CASTPGTSSGNTIYF.

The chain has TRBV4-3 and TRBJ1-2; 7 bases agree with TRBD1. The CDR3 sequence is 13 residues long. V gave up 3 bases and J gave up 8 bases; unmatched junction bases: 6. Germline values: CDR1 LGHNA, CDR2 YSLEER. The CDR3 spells CASSHGTARGYTF. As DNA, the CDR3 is TGCGCCAGCAGCCACGGGACAGCGAGAGGCTACACCTTC.

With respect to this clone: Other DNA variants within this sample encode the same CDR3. CDR3: CASSVSPRLAGSAGELFF. In nucleotides, the CDR3 is TGTGCCAGCAGCGTTAGTCCTAGGCTAGCGGGAAGCGCCGGGGAGCTGTTTTTT. The gene calls are TRBV7-2 and TRBJ2-2; 9 nucleotides line up with TRBD2. Germline V lookup: CDR1 SGHTA, CDR2 FQGNSA. V gave up 5 bases and J gave up 6 bases; unmatched junction bases: 16. This CDR3 contains 18 residues. Using reference TRBV7-2 and TRBJ2-2 for the parts outside the CDR3, the full variable domain is GAGVSQSPSNKVTEKGKDVELRCDPISGHTALYWYRQSLGQGLEFLIYFQGNSAPDKSGLPSDRFSAERTGGSVSTLTIQRTQQEDSAVYLCASSVSPRLAGSAGELFFGEGSRLTVL.

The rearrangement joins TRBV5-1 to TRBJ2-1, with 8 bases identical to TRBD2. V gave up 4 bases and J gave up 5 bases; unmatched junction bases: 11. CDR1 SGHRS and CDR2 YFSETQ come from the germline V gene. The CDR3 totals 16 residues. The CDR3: CASSPLLADTNNEQFF. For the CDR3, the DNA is TGCGCCAGCAGCCCCTTACTAGCGGATACGAACAATGAGCAGTTCTTC.

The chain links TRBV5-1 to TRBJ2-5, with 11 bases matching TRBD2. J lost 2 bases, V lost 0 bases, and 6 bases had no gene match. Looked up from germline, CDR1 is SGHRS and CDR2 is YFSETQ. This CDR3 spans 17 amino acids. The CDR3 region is CASSLGLAGRRQETQYF. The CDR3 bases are TGCGCCAGCAGCTTGGGACTAGCGGGAAGGCGGCAAGAGACCCAGTACTTC. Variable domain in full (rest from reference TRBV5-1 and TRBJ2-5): KAGVTQTPRYLIKTRGQQVTLSCSPISGHRSVSWYQQTPGQGLQFLFEYFSETQRNKGNFPGRFSGRQFSNSRSEMNVSTLELGDSALYLCASSLGLAGRRQETQYFGPGTRLLVL.

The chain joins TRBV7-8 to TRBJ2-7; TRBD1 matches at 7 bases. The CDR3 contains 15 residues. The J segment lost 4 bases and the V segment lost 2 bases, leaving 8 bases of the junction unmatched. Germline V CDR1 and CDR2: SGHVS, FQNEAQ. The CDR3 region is CASSLWSGGEYEQYF. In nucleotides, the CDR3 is TGTGCCAGCAGCTTATGGTCAGGGGGAGAATACGAGCAGTACTTC. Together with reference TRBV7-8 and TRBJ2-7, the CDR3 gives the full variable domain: GAGVSQSPRYKVAKRGQDVALRCDPISGHVSLFWYQQALGQGPEFLTYFQNEAQLDKSGLPSDRFFAERPEGSVSTLKIQRTQQEDSAVYLCASSLWSGGEYEQYFGPGTRLTVT.

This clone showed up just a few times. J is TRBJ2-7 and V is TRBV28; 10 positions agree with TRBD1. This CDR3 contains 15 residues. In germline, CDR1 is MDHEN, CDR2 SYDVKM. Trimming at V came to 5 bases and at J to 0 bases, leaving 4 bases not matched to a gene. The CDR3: CASSPGQGSSYEQYF. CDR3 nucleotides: TGTGCCAGCAGTCCGGGACAGGGGTCCTCCTACGAGCAGTACTTC. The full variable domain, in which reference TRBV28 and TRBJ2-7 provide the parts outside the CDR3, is DVKVTQSSRYLVKRTGEKVFLECVQDMDHENMFWYRQDPGLGLRLIYFSYDVKMKEKGDIPEGYSVSREKKERFSLILESASTNQTSMYLCASSPGQGSSYEQYFGPGTRLTVT.

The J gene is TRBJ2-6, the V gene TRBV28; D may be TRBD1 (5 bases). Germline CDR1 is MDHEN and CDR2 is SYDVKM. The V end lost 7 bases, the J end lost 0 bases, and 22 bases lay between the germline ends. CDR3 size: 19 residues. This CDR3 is CASNEGSTVTFSGANVLTF. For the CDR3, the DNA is TGTGCCAGCAACGAAGGGTCGACAGTAACTTTCTCTGGGGCCAACGTCCTGACTTTC.

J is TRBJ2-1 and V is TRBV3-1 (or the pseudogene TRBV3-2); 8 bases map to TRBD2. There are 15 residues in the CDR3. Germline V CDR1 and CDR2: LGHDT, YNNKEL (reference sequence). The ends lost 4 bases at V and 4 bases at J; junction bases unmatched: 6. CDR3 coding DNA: TGTGCCAGCAGCCCGATAGCGGGAAATTACAATGAGCAGTTCTTC. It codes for CASSPIAGNYNEQFF.

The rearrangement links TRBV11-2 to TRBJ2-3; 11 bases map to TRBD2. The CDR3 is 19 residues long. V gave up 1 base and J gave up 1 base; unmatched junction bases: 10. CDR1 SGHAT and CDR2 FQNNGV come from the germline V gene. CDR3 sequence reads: CASSLVGGSGRAGTDTQYF. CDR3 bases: TGTGCCAGCAGCTTAGTAGGTGGTAGCGGGAGGGCCGGCACAGATACGCAGTATTTT.

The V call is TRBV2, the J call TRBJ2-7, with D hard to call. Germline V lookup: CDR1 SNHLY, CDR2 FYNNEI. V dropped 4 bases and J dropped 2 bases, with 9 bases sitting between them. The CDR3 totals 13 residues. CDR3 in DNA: TGTGCCAGCAGTGTATACAGCACCTACGAGCAGTACTTC. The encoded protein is CASSVYSTYEQYF.

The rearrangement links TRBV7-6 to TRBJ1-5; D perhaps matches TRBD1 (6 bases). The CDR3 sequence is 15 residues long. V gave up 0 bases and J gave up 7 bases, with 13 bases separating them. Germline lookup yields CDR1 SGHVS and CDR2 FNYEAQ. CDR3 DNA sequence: TGTGCCAGCAGCTTAGCGGTGGGGGCTAGACAGCCCCAGCATTTT. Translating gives CASSLAVGARQPQHF. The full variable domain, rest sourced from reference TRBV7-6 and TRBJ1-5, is GAGVSQSPRYKVTKRGQDVALRCDPISGHVSLYWYRQALGQGPEFLTYFNYEAQQDKSGLPNDRFSAERPEGSISTLTIQRTEQRDSAMYRCASSLAVGARQPQHFGDGTRLSIL.

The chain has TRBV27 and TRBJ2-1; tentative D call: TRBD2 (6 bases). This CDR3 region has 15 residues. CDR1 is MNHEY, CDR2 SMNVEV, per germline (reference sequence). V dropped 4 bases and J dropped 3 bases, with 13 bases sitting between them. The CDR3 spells CASSSGLSLYNEQFF. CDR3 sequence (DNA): TGTGCCAGCAGTTCGGGACTGTCGCTCTACAATGAGCAGTTCTTC.

CDR3 region: CATTPFPHGYGYTF. For the CDR3, the DNA is TGTGCCACCACGCCTTTTCCACACGGCTATGGCTACACCTTC. This chain links TRBV15 with TRBJ1-2, with D uncertain. CDR3 length: 14 residues. Per germline, CDR1 LNHNV and CDR2 YYDKDF (reference sequence). Trimming pared 7 bases from V and 4 bases from J, leaving 16 bases between.